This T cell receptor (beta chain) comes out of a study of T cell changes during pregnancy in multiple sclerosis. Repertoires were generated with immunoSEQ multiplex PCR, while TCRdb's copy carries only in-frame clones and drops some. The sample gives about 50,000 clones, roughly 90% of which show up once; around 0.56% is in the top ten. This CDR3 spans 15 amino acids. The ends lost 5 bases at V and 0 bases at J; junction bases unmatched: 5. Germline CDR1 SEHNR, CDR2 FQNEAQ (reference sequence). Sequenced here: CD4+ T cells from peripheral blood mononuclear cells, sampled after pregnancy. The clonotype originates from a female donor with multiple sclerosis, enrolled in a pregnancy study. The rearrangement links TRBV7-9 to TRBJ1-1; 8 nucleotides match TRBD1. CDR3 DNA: TGTGCCAGCAGCCGGGACAGGCGAATGAACACTGAAGCTTTCTTT. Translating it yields CASSRDRRMNTEAFF.